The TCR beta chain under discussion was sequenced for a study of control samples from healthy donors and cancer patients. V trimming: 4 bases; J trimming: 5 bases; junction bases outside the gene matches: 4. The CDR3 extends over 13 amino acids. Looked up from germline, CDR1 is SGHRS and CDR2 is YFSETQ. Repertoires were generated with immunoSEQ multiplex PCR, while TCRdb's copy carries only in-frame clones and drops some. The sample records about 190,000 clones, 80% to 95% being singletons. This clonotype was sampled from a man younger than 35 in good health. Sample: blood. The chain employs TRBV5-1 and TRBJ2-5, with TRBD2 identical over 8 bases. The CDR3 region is CASSGGGRETQYF. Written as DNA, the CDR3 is TGCGCCAGCAGCGGCGGGGGGCGTGAGACCCAGTACTTC. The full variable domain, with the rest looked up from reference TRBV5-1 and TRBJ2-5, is KAGVTQTPRYLIKTRGQQVTLSCSPISGHRSVSWYQQTPGQGLQFLFEYFSETQRNKGNFPGRFSGRQFSNSRSEMNVSTLELGDSALYLCASSGGGRETQYFGPGTRLLVL.